These 6 T cell receptor beta chains were sequenced from one sample in a study of OX40 agonist ivuxolimab in advanced cancers. Only in-frame clones appear in the TCRdb table, and some are missing; sequencing was by immunoSEQ multiplex PCR. The data show some 60,000 clones, with 70% to 90% seen just once and under 4.5% held by the top ten. The material was CD4+ or CD8+ T cells sorted from blood, obtained in a trial of the OX40 agonist ivuxolimab. The receptors come from an adult with an advanced solid tumor such as melanoma, head and neck, liver or kidney cancer.

In its sample, this clone is medium-sized. The chain uses TRBV27 and TRBJ2-2; no definite D call. The CDR3 extends over 12 amino acids. Germline-derived CDR1 and CDR2 are MNHEY and SMNVEV (reference sequence). V lost 6 bases and J lost 4, with 6 bases in between. The CDR3 coding sequence is TGTGCCAGCAGCGAAAGCACCGGGGAGCTGTTTTTT. This encodes CASSESTGELFF.

V usage is TRBV27 and J usage is TRBJ1-1; D unresolved. Looked up from germline, CDR1 is MNHEY and CDR2 is SMNVEV (reference sequence). Trimming removed 6 bases at V and 9 bases at J, with 11 bases between. There are 11 residues in the CDR3. The CDR3 nucleotides are TGTGCCAGCAGACTCGGGTGGAAAGCTTTCTTT. Protein sequence: CASRLGWKAFF.

As DNA, the CDR3 is TGTGCCACCAGCAGAGCGGGAGCGGGCTACAATGAGCAGTTCTTC. Residues: CATSRAGAGYNEQFF. The V call is TRBV15, the J call TRBJ2-1; D may be TRBD2 (6 bases). Trimming removed 1 base from V and 3 bases from J, with 10 bases in between. The CDR3 covers 15 residues. Germline V gene sequence: CDR1 LNHNV, CDR2 YYDKDF (reference sequence).

The V gene is TRBV5-1, the J gene TRBJ2-7; 7 nucleotides match TRBD1. The germline V gene has CDR1 SGHRS and CDR2 YFSETQ. Unmatched junction bases numbered 9, after V lost 4 bases and J lost 2 bases. This CDR3 has 15 amino acids. The CDR3 protein is CASSRTGTEAYEQYF. The CDR3 DNA reads TGCGCCAGCAGCAGAACCGGGACAGAGGCCTACGAGCAGTACTTC. Using reference TRBV5-1 and TRBJ2-7 for the parts outside the CDR3, the full variable domain is KAGVTQTPRYLIKTRGQQVTLSCSPISGHRSVSWYQQTPGQGLQFLFEYFSETQRNKGNFPGRFSGRQFSNSRSEMNVSTLELGDSALYLCASSRTGTEAYEQYFGPGTRLTVT.

This chain connects TRBV11-2 to TRBJ2-5, with 8 positions matching TRBD1. The CDR3 consists of 14 residues. Germline V gene data show CDR1 as SGHAT and CDR2 as FQNNGV. J gave up 2 bases and V 6 bases, and 5 bases lay outside the gene matches. CDR3 protein: CASRPWTGQETQYF. In DNA, the CDR3 is TGTGCCAGCAGGCCTTGGACAGGGCAAGAGACCCAGTACTTC.

This chain uses TRBV7-2 with TRBJ2-7; TRBD1 might be the D (6 bases). The germline V and J ends were trimmed by 5 bases and 0 bases, with 14 bases remaining between them. Germline V lookup: CDR1 SGHTA, CDR2 FQGNSA. The CDR3 runs to 15 residues. Written as DNA, the CDR3 is TGTGCCAGCAGCAGATCCACAGGGTCCTCCTACGAGCAGTACTTC. As protein: CASSRSTGSSYEQYF.